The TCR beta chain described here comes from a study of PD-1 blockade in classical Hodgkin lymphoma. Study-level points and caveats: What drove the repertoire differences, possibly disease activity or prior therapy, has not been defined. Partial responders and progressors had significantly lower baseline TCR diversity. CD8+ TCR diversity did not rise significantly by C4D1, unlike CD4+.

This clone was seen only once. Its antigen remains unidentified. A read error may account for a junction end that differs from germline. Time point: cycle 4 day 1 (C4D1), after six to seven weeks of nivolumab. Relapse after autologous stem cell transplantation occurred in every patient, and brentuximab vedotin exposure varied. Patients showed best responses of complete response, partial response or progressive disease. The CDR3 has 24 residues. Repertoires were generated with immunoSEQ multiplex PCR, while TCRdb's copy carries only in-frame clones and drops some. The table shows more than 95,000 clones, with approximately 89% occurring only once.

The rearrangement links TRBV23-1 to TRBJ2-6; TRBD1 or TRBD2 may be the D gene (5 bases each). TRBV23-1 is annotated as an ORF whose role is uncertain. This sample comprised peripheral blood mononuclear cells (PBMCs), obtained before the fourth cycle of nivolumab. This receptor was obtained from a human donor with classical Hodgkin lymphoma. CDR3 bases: TGCGCCAGCAGTCAAATCCATTACCGGGCGTGGGGCCCACTAAGGGGACCTGGAGCCAACGTCCTGACTTTC. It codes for CASSQIHYRAWGPLRGPGANVLTF.